These 21 T cell receptor beta chains were all obtained from the same sample, sequenced in a study of breast tumors, draining lymph nodes, adjacent tissues. The lymph nodes were axillary draining lymph nodes from breast cancer patients. TCRdb re-analysed the multiplex PCR reads in MiXCR, keeping a single row per CDR3 protein. Altogether 130,000 or so distinct CDR3 sequences are present, 21% being singletons, with the ten largest covering roughly 2%. The sequenced sample consisted of axillary lymph node tissue. The receptors were gathered from a female donor with breast cancer. Some clones in this sample may be carry-over from other donors' samples.

Turning to this clonotype: This sequence may be a read error, since a much larger clone differs from it by one base. This likely comes from a read error, as the CDR3 has no conserved phenylalanine or tryptophan at its end. CDR3 bases: TGCGCCAGCAGCGAAGGACAGGGGAATAAGGGCTACACCCTC. It is translated as CASSEGQGNKGYTL. V gene TRBV5-1 combines with J gene TRBJ1-2; TRBD1 agrees at 9 bases. The CDR3 is made up of 14 amino acids. The junction had 9 bases not matched to a gene; V was cut back by 4 bases and J by 8 bases. The germline gives CDR1 SGHRS, CDR2 YFSETQ.

This clonotype has a count of ten or more. Here the CDR3 reads CAWSVLASGRNTGELFF. Here the CDR3 DNA reads TGTGCCTGGAGTGTACTGGCTAGCGGGAGGAACACCGGGGAGCTGTTTTTT. This chain connects TRBV30 to TRBJ2-2; 10 nucleotides line up with TRBD2. CDR3 length: 17 residues. J gave up 1 base and V 0 bases, and 5 bases lay outside the gene matches. CDR1 is GTSNPN and CDR2 is SVGIG in the germline V gene (reference sequence).

This clonotype was counted ten times or more. The chain links TRBV20-1 to TRBJ2-2; 10 bases align to TRBD2. The length of the CDR3 is 16 residues. Germline V gene lookup returns CDR1 DFQATT and CDR2 SNEGSKA (reference sequence). With V trimmed by 2 bases and J by 6 bases, 9 bases remained unmatched. CDR3 in amino acids: CSARSPLAGVSGELFF. The CDR3 nucleotides read TGCAGTGCTAGATCCCCGCTAGCGGGAGTCTCCGGGGAGCTGTTTTTT.

As for this clonotype: Possible read error: a much larger clone is one base away. The V call is TRBV3-1, the J call TRBJ1-6; tentative D call: TRBD1 (6 bases). The CDR3 runs to 12 residues. Germline CDR1 and CDR2: LGHDT and YNNKEL (reference sequence). CDR3: CASSPTQGALRF. The CDR3 coding sequence is TGTGCCAGCAGCCCCACACAGGGAGCCCTCCGCTTT. The whole variable domain, filled in from reference TRBV3-1 and TRBJ1-6, reads DTAVSQTPKYLVTQMGNDKSIKCEQNLGHDTMYWYKQDSKKFLKIMFSYNNKELIINETVPNRFSPKSPDKAHLNLHINSLELGDSAVYFCASSPTQGALRFGNGTRLTVT.

This clonotype occurred many times. The rearrangement uses TRBV30 and TRBJ2-3; D unclear. This CDR3 comprises 11 residues. With 4 bases removed from V and 3 bases from J, the gap between germline ends came to 5 bases. The germline CDR1 and CDR2 sequences are GTSNPN and SVGIG (reference sequence). The CDR3 DNA reads TGTGCCTGGATCCGGACAGATACGCAGTATTTT. This codes for CAWIRTDTQYF. Drawing the rest from reference TRBV30 and TRBJ2-3, the complete variable domain is SQTIHQWPATLVQPVGSPLSLECTVEGTSNPNLYWYRQAAGRGLQLLFYSVGIGQISSEVPQNLSASRPQDRQFILSSKKLLLSDSGFYLCAWIRTDTQYFGPGTRLTVL.

This clonotype occurred many times. The chain uses TRBV5-1 and TRBJ2-2; the D gene is possibly TRBD2 (5 bases). This CDR3 has 16 residues. In germline, CDR1 is SGHRS, CDR2 YFSETQ. V lost 3 bases, J lost 1 base, and 13 bases lay in between. DNA of the CDR3: TGCGCCAGCAGCTACGGACCGGGGATGAACACCGGGGAGCTGTTTTTT. This codes for CASSYGPGMNTGELFF.

Only a few counts were recorded for this clonotype. DNA of the CDR3: TGTGCCAGTAGTATAGATCCATACAGCTACGAGCAGTACTTC. The encoded protein is CASSIDPYSYEQYF. The rearrangement uses TRBV19 and TRBJ2-7; D call uncertain. Looked up from germline, CDR1 is LNHDA and CDR2 is SQIVND (reference sequence). This CDR3 spans 14 amino acids. V dropped 0 bases and J dropped 3 bases, with 9 bases sitting between them.

This clonotype was observed many times. Here the CDR3 reads CASSQLTGRYNEQFF. In DNA, the CDR3 is TGCGCCAGCAGCCAGCTGACAGGGAGGTACAATGAGCAGTTCTTC. The chain combines TRBV4-1 with TRBJ2-1, with D possibly matching TRBD1 (7 bases). Trimming shortened V by 3 bases and J by 4 bases, and 13 bases separated the two germline ends. This CDR3 is 15 amino acids long. Germline loops: CDR1 MGHRA, CDR2 YSYEKL.

This clonotype has a count of ten or more. The J gene is TRBJ2-3, the V gene TRBV7-8, with 9 bases aligning to TRBD2. CDR3 size: 15 residues. Germline V lookup: CDR1 SGHVS, CDR2 FQNEAQ. The ends lost 2 bases at V and 1 base at J; junction bases unmatched: 1. DNA for the CDR3: TGTGCCAGCAGCTTATTAGCGGGGGGCACAGATACGCAGTATTTT. It yields the protein CASSLLAGGTDTQYF.

This clonotype appeared many times. The chain links TRBV20-1 to TRBJ2-1, with 10 bases identical to TRBD2. CDR1 is DFQATT and CDR2 is SNEGSKA in the germline V gene (reference sequence). The length of the CDR3 is 15 residues. The V segment lost 7 bases and the J segment 8 bases; nucleotides outside the gene matches: 14. CDR3 sequence (DNA): TGCAGTGTTCACTCTAGCGGGAGAGGGTCGGATGAGCAGTTCTTC. It codes for CSVHSSGRGSDEQFF.

This clonotype showed up just a few times. One base away lies a much larger clone, so this may be a sequencing read error. V and J are TRBV5-1 and TRBJ2-7; D is perhaps TRBD1 (6 bases). Germline V CDR1 and CDR2: SGHRS, YFSETQ. The CDR3 runs to 14 residues. CDR3 bases: TGCGTCAGCAGCCAACAGGGAACCTCCTACGAGCAGTACTTC. As protein: CVSSQQGTSYEQYF.

The table lists this clonotype with many counts. This chain joins TRBV15 and TRBJ2-1; no definite D call. With 1 base removed from V and 0 bases from J, the gap between germline ends came to 7 bases. Germline values: CDR1 LNHNV, CDR2 YYDKDF (reference sequence). The CDR3 contains 15 residues. The CDR3 sequence: CATSRGRVSYNEQFF. The CDR3 DNA reads TGTGCCACCAGCAGAGGAAGGGTCTCCTACAATGAGCAGTTCTTC.

This clonotype was recorded at least ten times. CDR3 coding DNA: TGTGCCAGCAGCCGACGACAGGATGGCTACACCTTC. This encodes CASSRRQDGYTF. V is TRBV11-2 and J is TRBJ1-2, with D possibly TRBD1 on 6 matching bases. CDR3 length equals 12 residues. The germline CDR1 and CDR2 sequences are SGHAT and FQNNGV. The V and J ends lost 5 bases and 6 bases respectively, with 10 bases between them.

This clonotype was observed many times. The CDR3 region is CASRRSGSPGEQYF. The CDR3 DNA is TGCGCCAGCAGACGTAGCGGGTCGCCGGGGGAGCAGTACTTC. The chain combines TRBV5-1 with TRBJ2-7, with 7 bases fitting TRBD2. Germline values: CDR1 SGHRS, CDR2 YFSETQ. The CDR3 sequence is 14 residues long. The junction had 12 bases not matched to a gene; V was cut back by 5 bases and J by 7 bases.

This clonotype was seen many times. The rearrangement uses TRBV27 and TRBJ2-6, with D hard to call. The CDR3 sequence is 15 residues long. Trimming took 5 bases from V and 0 from J, leaving 8 bases between them. Germline V gene sequence: CDR1 MNHEY, CDR2 SMNVEV (reference sequence). CDR3: CASSPRFSGANVLTF. The CDR3 DNA reads as TGTGCCAGCAGTCCGCGATTCTCTGGGGCCAACGTCCTGACTTTC.

This clonotype was counted many times. CDR3 coding DNA: TGTGCCAGCAGCTTAGTTTCTAGCGGTAGCTCCTACAATGAGCAGTTCTTC. Amino acids: CASSLVSSGSSYNEQFF. The chain combines TRBV7-2 with TRBJ2-1; 7 positions match TRBD2. The CDR3 runs 17 residues. V was clipped by 1 base and J by 0 bases; unmatched bases: 6. Germline CDR1 reads SGHTA; CDR2 reads FQGNSA.

The chain is built from TRBV2 and TRBJ2-5; D unclear. The CDR3 runs 13 residues. Trimming removed 8 bases from V and 5 bases from J, with 15 bases in between. Germline CDR1 reads SNHLY; CDR2 reads FYNNEI. Here the CDR3 DNA reads TGTGCCAGCTCGAGGTCGACCCGGGAGACCCAGTACTTC. As protein: CASSRSTRETQYF.

This clonotype has a count of ten or more. The chain is built from TRBV10-3 and TRBJ2-3; 10 bases are a match to TRBD2. The germline gives CDR1 ENHRY, CDR2 SYGVKD. V dropped 9 bases and J dropped 4; count of bases not matched to a gene: 7. The CDR3 is made up of 14 amino acids. Here the CDR3 DNA reads TGTGCCATTAGGCAGCGGGAGGGTTCAGATACGCAGTATTTT. Protein: CAIRQREGSDTQYF.

Turning to this clonotype: This may be a read error: a much more frequent sequence differs by one nucleotide. This rearrangement joins TRBV11-2 to TRBJ2-5; 12 nucleotides line up with TRBD2. Germline loops: CDR1 SGHAT, CDR2 FQNNGV. There are 17 residues in the CDR3. Germline trimming cut 5 bases from V and 1 base from J; bases unmatched to any gene: 8. The CDR3 nucleotides read TGTGCCAGCAGCAGGCGGACTAGCGGGAATTTCCAAGAGACCCAGTACTTC. The encoded protein is CASSRRTSGNFQETQYF. The entire variable domain, with the rest obtained from reference TRBV11-2 and TRBJ2-5, is as follows: EAGVAQSPRYKIIEKRQSVAFWCNPISGHATLYWYQQILGQGPKLLIQFQNNGVVDDSQLPKDRFSAERLKGVDSTLKIQPAKLEDSAVYLCASSRRTSGNFQETQYFGPGTRLLVL.

This clonotype was recorded many times. The rearrangement uses TRBV6-1 and TRBJ1-6; D not certain. The CDR3 is made up of 17 amino acids. V was shortened by 4 bases and J by 0 bases, with 13 bases between the two germline ends. CDR1 and CDR2 from the germline V gene are MNHNS and SASEGT. The CDR3, as DNA: TGTGCCAGCAGTGCTCCGGGTTCAAGCTCCTATAATTCACCCCTCCACTTT. Its translation is CASSAPGSSSYNSPLHF.

At least ten counts were recorded for this clonotype. The rearrangement joins TRBV30 to TRBJ1-5; no firm D call. Germline V lookup: CDR1 GTSNPN, CDR2 SVGIG (reference sequence). The CDR3 contains 13 residues. Trimming removed 2 bases at V and 1 base at J, with 6 bases between. CDR3 protein: CAWSLGSNQPQHF. Here the CDR3 DNA reads TGTGCCTGGAGTCTGGGGAGCAATCAGCCCCAGCATTTT. Based on the CDR3 plus reference TRBV30 and TRBJ1-5, the full variable domain is SQTIHQWPATLVQPVGSPLSLECTVEGTSNPNLYWYRQAAGRGLQLLFYSVGIGQISSEVPQNLSASRPQDRQFILSSKKLLLSDSGFYLCAWSLGSNQPQHFGDGTRLSIL.